Listed here is a single T cell receptor (beta chain). Its specificity is not known. The data were taken from a study of T cell responses to AZD1222 COVID-19 vaccine. Study-level information: Doses given second, at about 4 or about 12 weeks, were pooled. Study observations and caveats: Females made up more of the donors, who were largely white British, and clonal diversity may have come out too low. With dominance at 160-218 and 743-854, vaccine-associated CD4 TCRs spanned spike.

The repertoire was sequenced with immunoSEQ multiplex PCR; TCRdb's copy has only in-frame clones and lacks some. The table records roughly 120,000 clones, about 91% of them present only once. The CDR3 runs 12 residues. The V and J ends lost 3 bases and 3 bases respectively, with 5 bases between them. This sample comprised peripheral blood, obtained on day 0 of AZD1222 vaccination. The sequence derives from an adult in good health. This chain joins TRBV12-3 or TRBV12-4 and TRBJ1-1; D gene unclear. CDR3 protein: CASSFWHTEAFF. The CDR3 nucleotides are TGTGCCAGCAGTTTTTGGCACACTGAAGCTTTCTTT.